This T cell receptor beta chain comes out of a study of cytomegalovirus exposure and HLA in healthy donors (dated by TCRdb to 2016 to 2017). Background on the whole study: According to a later analysis, the roughly 130 validation repertoires were produced on the same platform as the 666 repertoires of the first cohort. To predict cytomegalovirus infection status, the study combined high-throughput TCR immunosequencing, statistical association of individual TCRs with disease status, and machine learning. In addition to the first cohort of roughly 670 subjects, a separate validation cohort of 120 different subjects was used. The study was designed to test whether signatures of past pathogen exposure could be identified by cataloging public T cell receptors. The research as a whole found: It was suggested by the authors that the approach could potentially be generalized to other disease states and immunological phenotypes. Three of the identified cytomegalovirus-associated TCR beta chains were confirmed in vitro to be specific for cytomegalovirus antigens. The classifier was reported to diagnose cytomegalovirus status with high specificity and sensitivity in both the original and validation cohorts. All 110 or so repertoires were used to score co-occurrence in the validation cohort in a later analysis, because that analysis had no HLA typing for the cohort. In the study, about 150 TCR beta chains were listed as associated with cytomegalovirus. While some public TCRs were present in many individuals, most TCR sequences turned up only very rarely across donors. In a later analysis, TCRs clustered in the first cohort were found to also tend to co-occur in the roughly 120 validation repertoires, with 85% to 95% of cluster scores above 0.

The donors were included in the validation cohort of some 120 subjects, a group kept apart from the roughly 610-subject first cohort. The CDR3 runs 14 amino acids, cysteine and phenylalanine included. Just CDR3 DNA is preserved here, 42 bases in frame from base 1. The germline V gene provides CDR1 KGHSH and CDR2 LQKENI. Relative to germline, V is missing 5 bases and J is missing 4 bases, with 5 bases of the junction outside any gene match. Libraries came from the immunoSEQ multiplex PCR assay. Under the source paper's analysis protocol: A statistical classification framework was developed to diagnose cytomegalovirus status using the catalog of TCR beta chain sequences. TCRdb provides this immuneACCESS table in a form limited to in-frame rearrangements. Some clones are lacking; in checked studies, under half of them reflect an unresolved V gene, and why the rest are absent is not known. That table is the source of V, J and clone size, and D and trimming were worked out from the DNA. Here the sample has over 150,000 clones; 65% to 90% occur a single time. The ten largest clones add up to 13% of the sample.

Regarding this clone: Its target antigen remains unknown. No per-base quality is available; no much larger clone lies one base away.

This chain is built from TRBV18 and TRBJ2-5, and 9 junction bases match TRBD1. Sequencing was carried out using PBMCs. The clonotype originates from a woman in her twenties or thirties in good health and CMV-seropositive. The CDR3 here reads CASSKDRGGETQYF. In nucleotide form, the sequence is TGTGCCAGCTCAAAGGACAGGGGTGGAGAGACCCAGTACTTC.